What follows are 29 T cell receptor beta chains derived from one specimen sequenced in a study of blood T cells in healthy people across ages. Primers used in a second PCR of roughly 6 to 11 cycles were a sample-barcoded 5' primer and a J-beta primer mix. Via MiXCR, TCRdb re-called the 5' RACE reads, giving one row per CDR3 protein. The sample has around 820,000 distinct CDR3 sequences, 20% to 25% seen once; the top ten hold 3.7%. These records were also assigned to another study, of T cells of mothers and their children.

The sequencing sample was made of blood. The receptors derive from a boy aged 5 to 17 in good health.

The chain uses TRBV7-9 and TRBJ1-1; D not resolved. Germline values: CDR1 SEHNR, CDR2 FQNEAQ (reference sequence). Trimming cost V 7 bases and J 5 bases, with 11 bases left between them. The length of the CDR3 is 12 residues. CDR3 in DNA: TGTGCCAGCAATGAGTTCGTTACTGAAGCTTTCTTT. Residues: CASNEFVTEAFF.

The CDR3 nucleotides read TGCAGTGCTGCCCCTTCCCTAGCCAAAAACATTCAGTACTTC. Translation gives CSAAPSLAKNIQYF. This rearrangement joins TRBV20-1 to TRBJ2-4; D uncertain. Trimming pared 5 bases from V and 0 bases from J, leaving 11 bases between. Germline V gene lookup returns CDR1 DFQATT and CDR2 SNEGSKA (reference sequence). The CDR3 runs 14 residues.

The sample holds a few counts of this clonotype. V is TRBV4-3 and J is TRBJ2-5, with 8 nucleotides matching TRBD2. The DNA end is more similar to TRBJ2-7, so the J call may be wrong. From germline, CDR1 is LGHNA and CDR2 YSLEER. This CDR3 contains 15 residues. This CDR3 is CASSQDNSGVYEQYF. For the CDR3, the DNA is TGCGCCAGCAGCCAAGATAATAGCGGGGTGTACGAGCAGTACTTC.

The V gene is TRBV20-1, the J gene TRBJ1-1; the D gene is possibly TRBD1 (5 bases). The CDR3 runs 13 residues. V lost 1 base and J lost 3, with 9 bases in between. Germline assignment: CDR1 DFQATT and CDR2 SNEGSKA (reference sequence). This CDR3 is CSARGGGDTEAFF. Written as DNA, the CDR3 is TGCAGTGCTAGAGGGGGGGGAGACACTGAAGCTTTCTTT.

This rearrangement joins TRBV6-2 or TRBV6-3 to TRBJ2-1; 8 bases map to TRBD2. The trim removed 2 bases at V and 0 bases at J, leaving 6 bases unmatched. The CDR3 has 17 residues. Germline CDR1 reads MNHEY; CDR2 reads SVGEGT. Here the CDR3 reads CASSYLGGASSYNEQFF. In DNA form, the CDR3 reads TGTGCCAGCAGTTACCTCGGGGGGGCCAGCTCCTACAATGAGCAGTTCTTC.

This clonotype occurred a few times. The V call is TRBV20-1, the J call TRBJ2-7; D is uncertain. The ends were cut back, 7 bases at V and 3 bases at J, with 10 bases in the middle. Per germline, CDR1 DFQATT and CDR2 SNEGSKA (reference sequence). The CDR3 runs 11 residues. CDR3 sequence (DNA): TGCAGTGTAGGGCCCTACTACGAGCAGTACTTC. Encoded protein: CSVGPYYEQYF.

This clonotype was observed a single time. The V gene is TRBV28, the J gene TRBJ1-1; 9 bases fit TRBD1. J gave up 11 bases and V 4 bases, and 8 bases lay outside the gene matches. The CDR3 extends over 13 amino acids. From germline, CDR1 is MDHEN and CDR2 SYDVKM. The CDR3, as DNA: TGTGCCAGCAGTTCGGGGACAGGGCCGGGTGCTTTCTTT. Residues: CASSSGTGPGAFF.

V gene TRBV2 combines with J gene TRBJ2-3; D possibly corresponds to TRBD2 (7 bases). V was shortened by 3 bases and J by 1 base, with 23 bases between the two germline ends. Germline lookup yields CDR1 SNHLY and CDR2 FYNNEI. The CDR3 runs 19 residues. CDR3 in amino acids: CASSDPRGGGPTRTDTQYF. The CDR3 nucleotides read TGTGCCAGCAGTGATCCAAGGGGGGGGGGACCGACTCGCACAGATACGCAGTATTTT.

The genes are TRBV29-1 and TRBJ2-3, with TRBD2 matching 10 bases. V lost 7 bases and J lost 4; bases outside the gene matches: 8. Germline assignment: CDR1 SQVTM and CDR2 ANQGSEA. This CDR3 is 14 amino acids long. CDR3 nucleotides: TGCAGCGCCCAGCGGGAGGGCCCGCCAGATACGCAGTATTTT. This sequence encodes CSAQREGPPDTQYF.

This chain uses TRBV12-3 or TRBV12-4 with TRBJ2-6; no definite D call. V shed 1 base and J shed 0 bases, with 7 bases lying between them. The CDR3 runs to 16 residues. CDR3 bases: TGTGCCAGCAGTTTAGTAACCAGCTCTGGGGCCAACGTCCTGACTTTC. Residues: CASSLVTSSGANVLTF.

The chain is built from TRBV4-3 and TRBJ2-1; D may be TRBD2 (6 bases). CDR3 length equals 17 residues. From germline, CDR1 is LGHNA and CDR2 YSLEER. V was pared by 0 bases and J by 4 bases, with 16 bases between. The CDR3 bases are TGCGCCAGCAGCCAAGATTCCCAGGGAGGAAGATACAATGAGCAGTTCTTC. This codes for CASSQDSQGGRYNEQFF.

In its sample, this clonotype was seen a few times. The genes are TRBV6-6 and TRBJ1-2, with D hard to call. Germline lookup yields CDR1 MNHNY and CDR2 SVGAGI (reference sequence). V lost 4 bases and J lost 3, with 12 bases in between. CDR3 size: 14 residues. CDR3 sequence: CASSSPGSDYGYTF. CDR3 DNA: TGTGCCAGCAGTTCGCCCGGGTCCGACTATGGCTACACCTTC.

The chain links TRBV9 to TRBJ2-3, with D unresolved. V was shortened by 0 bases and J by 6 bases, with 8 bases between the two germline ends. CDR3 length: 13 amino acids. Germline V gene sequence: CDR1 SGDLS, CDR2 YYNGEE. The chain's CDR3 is CASSVEPTDTQYF. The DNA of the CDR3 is TGTGCCAGCAGCGTAGAACCCACGGATACGCAGTATTTT.

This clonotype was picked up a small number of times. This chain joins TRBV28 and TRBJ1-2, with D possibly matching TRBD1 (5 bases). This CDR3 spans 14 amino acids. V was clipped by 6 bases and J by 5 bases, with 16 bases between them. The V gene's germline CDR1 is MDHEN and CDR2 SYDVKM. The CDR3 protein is CASSLGGADYGYTF. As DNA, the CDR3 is TGTGCCAGCAGCTTGGGGGGAGCTGATTATGGCTACACCTTC.

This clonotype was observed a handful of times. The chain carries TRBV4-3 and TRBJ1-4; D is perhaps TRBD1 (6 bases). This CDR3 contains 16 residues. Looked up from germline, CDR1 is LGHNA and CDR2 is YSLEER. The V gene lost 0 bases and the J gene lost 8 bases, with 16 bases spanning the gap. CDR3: CASSQDIGTLAEKLFF. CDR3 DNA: TGCGCCAGCAGCCAAGATATCGGGACATTGGCCGAAAAACTGTTTTTT.

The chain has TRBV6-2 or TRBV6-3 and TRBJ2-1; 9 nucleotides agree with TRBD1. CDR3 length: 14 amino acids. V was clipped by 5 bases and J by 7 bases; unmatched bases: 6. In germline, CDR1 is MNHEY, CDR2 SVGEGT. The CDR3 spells CASSPRQGVNEQFF. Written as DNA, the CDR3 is TGTGCCAGCAGTCCACGACAGGGGGTAAATGAGCAGTTCTTC.

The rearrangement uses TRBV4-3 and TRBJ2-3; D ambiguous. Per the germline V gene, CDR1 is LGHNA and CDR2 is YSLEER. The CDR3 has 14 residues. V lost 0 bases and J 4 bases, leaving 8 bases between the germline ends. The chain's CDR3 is CASSQEVAADTQYF. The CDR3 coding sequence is TGCGCCAGCAGCCAAGAAGTAGCCGCAGATACGCAGTATTTT.

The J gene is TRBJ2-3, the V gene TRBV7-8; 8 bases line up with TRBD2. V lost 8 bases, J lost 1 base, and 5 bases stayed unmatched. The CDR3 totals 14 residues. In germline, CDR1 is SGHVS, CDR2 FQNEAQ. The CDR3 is CASAPGRGTDTQYF. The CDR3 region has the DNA TGTGCCAGCGCGCCCGGGAGGGGCACAGATACGCAGTATTTT.

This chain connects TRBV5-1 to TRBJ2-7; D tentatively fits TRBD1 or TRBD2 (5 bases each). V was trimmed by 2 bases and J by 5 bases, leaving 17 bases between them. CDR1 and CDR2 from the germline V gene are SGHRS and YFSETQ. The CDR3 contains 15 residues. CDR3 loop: CASSFNGVRDHEQYF. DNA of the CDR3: TGCGCCAGCAGCTTTAATGGTGTCAGGGACCACGAGCAGTACTTC. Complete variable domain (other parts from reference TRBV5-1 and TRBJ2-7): KAGVTQTPRYLIKTRGQQVTLSCSPISGHRSVSWYQQTPGQGLQFLFEYFSETQRNKGNFPGRFSGRQFSNSRSEMNVSTLELGDSALYLCASSFNGVRDHEQYFGPGTRLTVT.

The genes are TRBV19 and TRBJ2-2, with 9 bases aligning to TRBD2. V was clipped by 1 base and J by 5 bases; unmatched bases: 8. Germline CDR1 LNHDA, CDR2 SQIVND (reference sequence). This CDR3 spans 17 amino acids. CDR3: CASSIGGGRALTGELFF. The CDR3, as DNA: TGTGCCAGTAGTATAGGCGGCGGGAGGGCCTTGACCGGGGAGCTGTTTTTT.

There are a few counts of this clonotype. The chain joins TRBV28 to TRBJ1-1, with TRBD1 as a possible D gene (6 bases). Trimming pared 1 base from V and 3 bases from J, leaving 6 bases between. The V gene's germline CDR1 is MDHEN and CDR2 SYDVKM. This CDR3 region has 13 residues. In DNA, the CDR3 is TGTGCCAGCAGTTTATACAGGGACACTGAAGCTTTCTTT. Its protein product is CASSLYRDTEAFF.

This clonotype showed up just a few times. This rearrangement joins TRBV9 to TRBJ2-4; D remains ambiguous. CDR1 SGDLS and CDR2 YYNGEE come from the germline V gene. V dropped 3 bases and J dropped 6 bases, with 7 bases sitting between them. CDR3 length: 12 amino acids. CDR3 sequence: CASSADGNIQYF. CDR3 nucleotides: TGTGCCAGCAGCGCGGACGGAAACATTCAGTACTTC. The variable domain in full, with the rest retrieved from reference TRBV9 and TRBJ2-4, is DSGVTQTPKHLITATGQRVTLRCSPRSGDLSVYWYQQSLDQGLQFLIQYYNGEERAKGNILERFSAQQFPDLHSELNLSSLELGDSALYFCASSADGNIQYFGAGTRLSVL.

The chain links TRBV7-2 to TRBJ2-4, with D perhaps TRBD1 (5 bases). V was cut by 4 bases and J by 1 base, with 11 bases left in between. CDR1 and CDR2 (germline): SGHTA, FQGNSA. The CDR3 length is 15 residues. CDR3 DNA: TGTGCCAGCAGCTCCCTCAGGGATGCCAAAAACATTCAGTACTTC. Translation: CASSSLRDAKNIQYF.

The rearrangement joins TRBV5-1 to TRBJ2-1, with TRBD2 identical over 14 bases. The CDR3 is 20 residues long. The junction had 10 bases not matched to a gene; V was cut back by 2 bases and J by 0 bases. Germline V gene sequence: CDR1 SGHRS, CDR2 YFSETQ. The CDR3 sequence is CASSLGTSGSPFSSYNEQFF. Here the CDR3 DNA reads TGCGCCAGCAGCTTAGGGACTAGCGGGAGCCCCTTCAGCTCCTACAATGAGCAGTTCTTC.

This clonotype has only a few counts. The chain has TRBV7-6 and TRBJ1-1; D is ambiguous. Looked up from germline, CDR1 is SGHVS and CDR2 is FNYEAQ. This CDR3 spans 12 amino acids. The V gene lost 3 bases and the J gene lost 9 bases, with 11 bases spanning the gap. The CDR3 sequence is CASSFAGSQAFF. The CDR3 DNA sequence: TGTGCCAGCAGCTTCGCGGGGTCTCAAGCTTTCTTT.

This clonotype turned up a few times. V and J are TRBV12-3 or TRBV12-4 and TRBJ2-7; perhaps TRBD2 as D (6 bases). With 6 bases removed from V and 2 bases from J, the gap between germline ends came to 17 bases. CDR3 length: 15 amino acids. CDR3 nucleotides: TGTGCCAGCAGCCTCGGACCGGGCGGGGCCTACGAGCAGTACTTC. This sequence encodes CASSLGPGGAYEQYF.

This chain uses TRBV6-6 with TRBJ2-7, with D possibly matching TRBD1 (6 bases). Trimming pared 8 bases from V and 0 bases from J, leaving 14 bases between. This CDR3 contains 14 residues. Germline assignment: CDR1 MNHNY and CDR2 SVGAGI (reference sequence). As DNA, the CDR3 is TGTGCCAGCGGGGGCCGGTCGGACTCCTACGAGCAGTACTTC. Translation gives CASGGRSDSYEQYF.

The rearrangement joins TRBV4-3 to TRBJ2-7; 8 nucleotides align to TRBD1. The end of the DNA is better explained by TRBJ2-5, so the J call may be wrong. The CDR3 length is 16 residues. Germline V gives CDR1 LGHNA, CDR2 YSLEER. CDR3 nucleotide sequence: TGCGCCAGCAGCCAGGACAGGGCACTCTACCAAGAGACCCAGTACTTC. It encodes CASSQDRALYQETQYF.

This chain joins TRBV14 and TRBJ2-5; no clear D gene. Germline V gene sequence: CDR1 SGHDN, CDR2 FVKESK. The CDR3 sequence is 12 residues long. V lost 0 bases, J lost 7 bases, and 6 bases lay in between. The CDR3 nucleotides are TGTGCCAGCAGCCAAGACATTGGGACCCAGTACTTC. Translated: CASSQDIGTQYF. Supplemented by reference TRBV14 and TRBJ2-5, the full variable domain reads EAGVTQFPSHSVIEKGQTVTLRCDPISGHDNLYWYRRVMGKEIKFLLHFVKESKQDESGMPNNRFLAERTGGTYSTLKVQPAELEDSGVYFCASSQDIGTQYFGPGTRLLVL.